Listed here is a single T cell receptor (beta chain). The sample originates from a study of blood T cell repertoires in COVID-19. For the study at large: T cells, B-cell-depleted T cells, or PBMCs supplied cDNA or gDNA.

Here immunoSEQ multiplex PCR was the method, and the copy in TCRdb shows in-frame clones only, minus some. This table holds around 420,000 clones, around 90% found once. The germline V gene has CDR1 MNHEY and CDR2 SVGAGI. V was pared by 2 bases and J by 0 bases, with 7 bases between. The CDR3 is 14 amino acids. Cohorts were assigned according to the clinical history that participants reported. The chain combines TRBV6-5 with TRBJ1-1, with unresolved D. The receptor was isolated from a woman in her forties with acute COVID-19. The sequencing sample was made of PBMCs or T cells enriched from blood (not recorded which). The CDR3 region has the DNA TGTGCCAGCAGTTACGGCACCTTGAACACTGAAGCTTTCTTT. As protein: CASSYGTLNTEAFF.